Following are 28 T cell receptor beta chains from one sample sequenced in a study of technical replicates of blood from a handful of donors. Method: immunoSEQ multiplex PCR; TCRdb's copy keeps in-frame clones and lacks some. The table has approximately 81,000 clones, 70% to 90% seen once. What was sequenced was PBMCs. Every receptor here comes from a human donor in good health. Some clones in this sample may be carry-over from other donors' samples.

This chain connects TRBV4-1 to TRBJ2-5, with TRBD2 matching over 7 bases. The CDR3 sequence is 15 residues long. CDR1 is MGHRA and CDR2 is YSYEKL in the germline V gene. The ends lost 2 bases at V and 4 bases at J; junction bases unmatched: 7. CDR3 nucleotides: TGCGCCAGCAGCCAACTCCAGCGGGAACTAGAGACCCAGTACTTC. Its protein product is CASSQLQRELETQYF.

The V gene is TRBV4-1, the J gene TRBJ2-1; 10 nucleotides agree with TRBD2. With 5 bases clipped from V and 1 base from J, the junction kept 2 bases outside the gene matches. The CDR3 spans 15 residues. Germline V gene lookup returns CDR1 MGHRA and CDR2 YSYEKL. In DNA form, the CDR3 reads TGCGCCAGCAGCGAAGCGGGAGGGTCCTACAATGAGCAGTTCTTC. As protein: CASSEAGGSYNEQFF.

This clone was observed once. The chain couples TRBV11-2 to TRBJ2-7, with a possible D match to TRBD2 (5 bases). Germline CDR1 and CDR2: SGHAT and FQNNGV. V gave up 5 bases and J gave up 3 bases, with 20 bases separating them. The CDR3 length is 16 residues. The CDR3, as DNA: TGTGCCAGCAGCCCCCCTACTGCGGGCGGAAGCTACGAGCAGTACTTC. Protein: CASSPPTAGGSYEQYF.

This clone was detected once. This chain connects TRBV30 to TRBJ1-2, with no clear D. The V gene's germline CDR1 is GTSNPN and CDR2 SVGIG (reference sequence). There are 12 residues in the CDR3. V dropped 6 bases and J dropped 5 bases, with 13 bases sitting between them. In nucleotides, the CDR3 is TGTGCCTGTCCGGAGACGGGGTATGGCTACACCTTC. It yields the protein CACPETGYGYTF.

The chain links TRBV6-4 to TRBJ1-2, with TRBD1 identical over 9 bases. This CDR3 region has 16 residues. In germline, CDR1 is MRHNA, CDR2 SNTAGT. Losses at the gene ends were 5 bases for V and 5 bases for J; bases not matched to a gene: 12. CDR3 residues: CASSQWGQGPLYGYTF. In DNA form, the CDR3 reads TGTGCCAGCAGTCAATGGGGACAGGGACCCCTTTATGGCTACACCTTC.

The rearrangement links TRBV30 to TRBJ1-2; D is possibly TRBD1 (6 bases). Germline values: CDR1 GTSNPN, CDR2 SVGIG (reference sequence). V dropped 5 bases and J dropped 4 bases, with 11 bases sitting between them. CDR3 length equals 12 residues. This CDR3 reads CAWGDRTYGYTF. The CDR3 DNA sequence: TGTGCCTGGGGTGACAGGACCTATGGCTACACCTTC.

This chain connects TRBV9 to TRBJ2-4; TRBD2 matches at 7 bases. The V and J ends lost 1 base and 8 bases, in that order; junction bases with no gene match: 6. Germline CDR1 is SGDLS and CDR2 is YYNGEE. The CDR3 runs to 14 residues. The chain's CDR3 is CASSVYPSGDIQYF. The CDR3 DNA follows: TGTGCCAGCAGCGTATACCCTAGCGGAGACATTCAGTACTTC.

The V gene is TRBV7-6, the J gene TRBJ2-7, with D uncertain. V was cut by 0 bases and J by 5 bases, with 5 bases left in between. The CDR3 is 12 amino acids. CDR1 and CDR2 (germline): SGHVS, FNYEAQ. The CDR3 sequence is CASSLARNEQYF. In DNA, the CDR3 is TGTGCCAGCAGCTTAGCGAGGAACGAGCAGTACTTC.

This chain joins TRBV5-1 and TRBJ1-1, with D tentatively TRBD1 (5 bases). The V end was cut by 1 base, the J end by 1 base, with 8 bases between. Germline assignment: CDR1 SGHRS and CDR2 YFSETQ. The CDR3 has 14 residues. The CDR3 loop is CASSLWQGNTEAFF. The CDR3 DNA is TGCGCCAGCAGCTTGTGGCAGGGGAACACTGAAGCTTTCTTT.

The chain joins TRBV18 to TRBJ1-2; 10 nucleotides agree with TRBD1. The CDR3 is 13 amino acids. In germline, CDR1 is KGHSH, CDR2 LQKENI. The J segment lost 5 bases and the V segment lost 6 bases, leaving 3 bases of the junction unmatched. CDR3 amino acids: CASSGQGVYGYTF. CDR3 nucleotides: TGTGCCAGCTCCGGACAGGGGGTTTATGGCTACACCTTC.

The gene calls are TRBV7-6 and TRBJ2-2; the D is unclear. Germline V lookup: CDR1 SGHVS, CDR2 FNYEAQ. Trimming took off 8 bases at V and 5 bases at J, with 12 bases between the two ends. The CDR3 has 13 amino acids. The CDR3 sequence is CASVPGWTGELFF. The CDR3 DNA reads TGTGCCAGCGTACCCGGTTGGACCGGGGAGCTGTTTTTT.

The chain links TRBV4-3 to TRBJ1-1, with D possibly being TRBD1 (6 bases). The CDR3 runs to 15 residues. The germline CDR1 and CDR2 sequences are LGHNA and YSLEER. V was pared by 0 bases and J by 5 bases, with 13 bases between. CDR3 residues: CASSQEGRGQTEAFF. The CDR3 nucleotides are TGCGCCAGCAGCCAAGAGGGCAGGGGCCAAACTGAAGCTTTCTTT.

The genes are TRBV9 and TRBJ1-3; 7 nucleotides line up with TRBD1. The CDR3 contains 16 residues. Per germline, CDR1 SGDLS and CDR2 YYNGEE. The V segment lost 4 bases and the J segment 0 bases; nucleotides outside the gene matches: 7. This CDR3 is CASSNPGTVSGNTIYF. The CDR3 nucleotides read TGTGCCAGCAGCAATCCCGGGACAGTCTCTGGAAACACCATATATTTT. Full variable domain (rest looked up from reference TRBV9 and TRBJ1-3): DSGVTQTPKHLITATGQRVTLRCSPRSGDLSVYWYQQSLDQGLQFLIQYYNGEERAKGNILERFSAQQFPDLHSELNLSSLELGDSALYFCASSNPGTVSGNTIYFGEGSWLTVV.

The chain recombines TRBV10-3 with TRBJ1-6; D uncertain. The CDR3 is 13 amino acids. Germline CDR1 is ENHRY and CDR2 is SYGVKD. Trimming left V 10 bases short and J 7 bases short, with 14 bases between. CDR3 residues: CATSGEPNSPLHF. The DNA of the CDR3 is TGTGCCACATCCGGGGAGCCGAATTCACCCCTCCACTTT.

V usage is TRBV5-4 and J usage is TRBJ2-5; 7 bases align to TRBD2. Germline trimming cut 5 bases from V and 1 base from J; bases unmatched to any gene: 8. The CDR3 is 15 amino acids. Germline V gene data show CDR1 as SGHNT and CDR2 as YYREEE (reference sequence). For the CDR3, the DNA is TGTGCCAGCAGACCAGGAGCGGGGAGCCAAGAGACCCAGTACTTC. It is translated as CASRPGAGSQETQYF.

This chain connects TRBV5-6 to TRBJ2-5; TRBD1 matches at 9 bases. Germline loops: CDR1 SGHDT, CDR2 YYEEEE. J gave up 5 bases and V 6 bases, and 8 bases lay outside the gene matches. This CDR3 comprises 14 residues. The CDR3 DNA follows: TGTGCCAGCACCAAGGACAGGGGTGGGGAGACCCAGTACTTC. Translating it yields CASTKDRGGETQYF.

This chain connects TRBV19 to TRBJ2-2; a possible D gene is TRBD2 (5 bases). Germline loops: CDR1 LNHDA, CDR2 SQIVND (reference sequence). V dropped 1 base and J dropped 7 bases, with 10 bases sitting between them. The length of the CDR3 is 14 residues. CDR3 amino acids: CASSIVPGSGELFF. Written as DNA, the CDR3 is TGTGCCAGTAGTATAGTTCCGGGAAGCGGGGAGCTGTTTTTT. Full variable domain (missing parts from reference TRBV19 and TRBJ2-2): DGGITQSPKYLFRKEGQNVTLSCEQNLNHDAMYWYRQDPGQGLRLIYYSQIVNDFQKGDIAEGYSVSREKKESFPLTVTSAQKNPTAFYLCASSIVPGSGELFFGEGSRLTVL.

This clone was seen a single time. The chain joins TRBV5-4 to TRBJ2-3; TRBD2 matches at 7 bases. CDR1 is SGHNT and CDR2 is YYREEE in the germline V gene (reference sequence). Trimming cost V 0 bases and J 1 base; bases outside gene matches: 5. There are 16 residues in the CDR3. CDR3: CASSLVGREGTDTQYF. The CDR3 DNA sequence: TGTGCCAGCAGCTTGGTCGGACGGGAGGGCACAGATACGCAGTATTTT.

The chain has TRBV4-2 and TRBJ2-7; 7 bases map to TRBD2. CDR3 length equals 15 residues. The V segment lost 3 bases and the J segment 7 bases; nucleotides outside the gene matches: 12. The germline gives CDR1 LGHNA, CDR2 YNFKEQ. The CDR3: CASSQAGDLGGEQYF. In DNA, the CDR3 is TGTGCCAGCAGCCAGGCCGGGGACCTCGGGGGGGAGCAGTACTTC.

The chain couples TRBV7-3 to TRBJ1-1; 7 positions agree with TRBD1. The ends lost 5 bases at V and 10 bases at J; junction bases unmatched: 16. The CDR3 length is 15 residues. CDR1 is SGHTA and CDR2 is FQGTGA in the germline V gene. The CDR3 loop is CASSQQGMGLVGAFF. The CDR3 nucleotides are TGTGCCAGCAGCCAACAGGGGATGGGGTTAGTGGGAGCTTTCTTT.

This clone came up a few times. V and J are TRBV7-3 and TRBJ1-2; 7 positions match TRBD1. V trimming: 4 bases; J trimming: 6 bases; junction bases outside the gene matches: 8. Germline CDR1 SGHTA, CDR2 FQGTGA. The CDR3 totals 14 residues. CDR3 DNA sequence: TGTGCCAGCAGCTCCGACAGGGCCGGCGATGGCTACACCTTC. This translates into CASSSDRAGDGYTF.

V and J are TRBV5-6 and TRBJ2-3; TRBD1 matches 11 bases. The CDR3 consists of 15 residues. V was clipped by 2 bases and J by 4 bases; unmatched bases: 3. Germline assignment: CDR1 SGHDT and CDR2 YYEEEE. CDR3 coding DNA: TGTGCCAGCAGCTTCGGACAGGGGGCGGCAGATACGCAGTATTTT. Protein: CASSFGQGAADTQYF.

The chain joins TRBV30 to TRBJ2-5, with D perhaps TRBD2 (6 bases). CDR1 is GTSNPN, CDR2 SVGIG, per germline (reference sequence). There are 12 residues in the CDR3. Trimming removed 5 bases from V and 7 bases from J, with 14 bases in between. The CDR3 spells CAWGALGGTQYF. CDR3 in DNA: TGTGCCTGGGGAGCTTTGGGGGGGACCCAGTACTTC.

The chain links TRBV2 to TRBJ1-5; D uncertain. In germline, CDR1 is SNHLY, CDR2 FYNNEI. Trimming took off 2 bases at V and 2 bases at J, with 16 bases between the two ends. The CDR3 is 17 amino acids. The CDR3 nucleotides read TGTGCCAGCAGTGAACGGGTCCGGACTTTGGGCAATCAGCCCCAGCATTTT. Amino acids: CASSERVRTLGNQPQHF.

The chain is built from TRBV9 and TRBJ1-2; 7 bases are shared with TRBD1. The germline CDR1 and CDR2 sequences are SGDLS and YYNGEE. The CDR3 is 15 amino acids. Trimming cost V 1 base and J 4 bases; bases outside gene matches: 7. For the CDR3, the DNA is TGTGCCAGCAGCGTAAGCGCGGGGACAGTCTATGGCTACACCTTC. This sequence encodes CASSVSAGTVYGYTF.

The rearrangement uses TRBV5-1 and TRBJ2-5; 9 bases map to TRBD2. This CDR3 has 15 amino acids. Germline V gene lookup returns CDR1 SGHRS and CDR2 YFSETQ. V shed 0 bases and J 5 bases; nucleotides not matched to a gene: 5. In DNA, the CDR3 is TGCGCCAGCAGCTTGGCCGGGACTAGCAGGGAGACCCAGTACTTC. Translating gives CASSLAGTSRETQYF.

The chain recombines TRBV9 with TRBJ2-1; 10 nucleotides agree with TRBD2. The germline CDR1 and CDR2 sequences are SGDLS and YYNGEE. Unmatched junction bases numbered 4, after V lost 4 bases and J lost 3 bases. CDR3 size: 15 residues. CDR3 nucleotides: TGTGCCAGCAGCACCAGACTAGCGGGCTACAATGAGCAGTTCTTC. Translating gives CASSTRLAGYNEQFF.

This chain links TRBV5-1 with TRBJ2-1, with TRBD2 matching over 7 bases. J lost 0 bases, V lost 3 bases, and 9 bases had no gene match. The germline gives CDR1 SGHRS, CDR2 YFSETQ. CDR3 length equals 17 residues. CDR3 sequence: CASSWGSGDSSYNEQFF. CDR3 coding DNA: TGCGCCAGCAGCTGGGGGAGCGGGGATAGCTCCTACAATGAGCAGTTCTTC. The whole variable domain, filled in from reference TRBV5-1 and TRBJ2-1, reads KAGVTQTPRYLIKTRGQQVTLSCSPISGHRSVSWYQQTPGQGLQFLFEYFSETQRNKGNFPGRFSGRQFSNSRSEMNVSTLELGDSALYLCASSWGSGDSSYNEQFFGPGTRLTVL.